Shown below are 12 T cell receptor beta chains from a single sample sequenced in a study of shared clonotypes between healthy human individuals. Sequenced by immunoSEQ multiplex PCR; TCRdb stores in-frame clones only, minus some. The table has 600,000 to 750,000 clones, roughly 78% seen once. Sequenced: memory CD4+ T cells sorted from blood. The subset denotes: CD45RA-negative fraction. These receptors were taken from a woman in her twenties or thirties in good health.

The chain combines TRBV27 with TRBJ1-1; D is uncertain. The CDR3 runs to 13 residues. Germline loops: CDR1 MNHEY, CDR2 SMNVEV (reference sequence). The V end was cut by 1 base, the J end by 11 bases, with 14 bases between. This chain's CDR3 is CASSLFKGARAFF. CDR3 nucleotide sequence: TGTGCCAGCAGTTTATTTAAGGGAGCCCGGGCTTTCTTT.

The chain combines TRBV28 with TRBJ1-5; D might be TRBD1 (6 bases). Trimming removed 7 bases at V and 4 bases at J, with 14 bases between. Per the germline V gene, CDR1 is MDHEN and CDR2 is SYDVKM. This CDR3 is built from 14 residues. This chain's CDR3 is CASTDGTRNQPQHF. DNA for the CDR3: TGTGCCAGCACTGACGGGACAAGGAATCAGCCCCAGCATTTT.

The V gene is TRBV11-2, the J gene TRBJ2-1, with 15 positions matching TRBD2. V dropped 4 bases and J dropped 7; count of bases not matched to a gene: 8. In germline, CDR1 is SGHAT, CDR2 FQNNGV. The CDR3 runs 17 residues. The CDR3 here is CASSSTHGTSGRNEQFF. The CDR3 DNA sequence: TGTGCCAGCAGCTCAACCCATGGGACTAGCGGGAGGAATGAGCAGTTCTTC.

The chain joins TRBV7-9 to TRBJ2-5, with D unresolved. This CDR3 is 11 amino acids long. V gave up 2 bases and J gave up 9 bases, with 7 bases separating them. CDR1 is SEHNR and CDR2 is FQNEAQ in the germline V gene (reference sequence). CDR3 in DNA: TGTGCCAGCAGCTTATCCGCGGCCCAGTACTTC. Translated, it gives CASSLSAAQYF.

The chain links TRBV19 to TRBJ2-1; TRBD2 agrees at 10 bases. Germline V gives CDR1 LNHDA, CDR2 SQIVND (reference sequence). The CDR3 has 17 residues. Unmatched junction bases numbered 8, after V lost 5 bases and J lost 1 base. The CDR3 DNA reads TGTGCCAGTAGTCCCCGACTAGCGGGTAGTTCCTACAATGAGCAGTTCTTC. Its translation: CASSPRLAGSSYNEQFF.

The J gene is TRBJ2-1, the V gene TRBV2; maybe TRBD1 (6 bases). The CDR3 extends over 12 amino acids. Germline CDR1 reads SNHLY; CDR2 reads FYNNEI. The V gene lost 4 bases and the J gene lost 5 bases, with 6 bases spanning the gap. The CDR3 coding sequence is TGTGCCAGCAGTGGGGACAACAATGAGCAGTTCTTC. Translated, it gives CASSGDNNEQFF.

In this sample, this clone turned up a few times. The rearrangement joins TRBV15 to TRBJ2-7, with 9 bases matching TRBD1. Trimming removed 2 bases from V and 3 bases from J; junction bases left unmatched: 5. The CDR3 is 15 amino acids. The germline V gene has CDR1 LNHNV and CDR2 YYDKDF (reference sequence). As DNA, the CDR3 is TGTGCCACCAGCAGAATTACAGGGGGCCGCTACGAGCAGTACTTC. Encoded protein: CATSRITGGRYEQYF.

This chain links TRBV6-1 with TRBJ1-4; D gene ambiguous. The length of the CDR3 is 14 residues. CDR1 MNHNS and CDR2 SASEGT come from the germline V gene. The V gene lost 4 bases and the J gene lost 7 bases, with 13 bases spanning the gap. The CDR3 loop reads CASSGRHGGEKLFF. The DNA for the CDR3 is TGTGCCAGCAGTGGGAGGCACGGCGGTGAAAAACTGTTTTTT.

This clone was found once. The V gene is TRBV27, the J gene TRBJ2-1; TRBD2 aligns across 9 bases. The CDR3 sequence is 18 residues long. Unmatched junction bases numbered 9, after V lost 3 bases and J lost 0 bases. Germline V gene data show CDR1 as MNHEY and CDR2 as SMNVEV (reference sequence). CDR3 sequence reads: CASSFRLAASNSYNEQFF. The DNA for the CDR3 is TGTGCCAGCAGTTTCAGACTAGCGGCAAGCAACTCCTACAATGAGCAGTTCTTC.

V is TRBV7-7 and J is TRBJ2-3; possibly TRBD2 for D (6 bases). CDR1 is SSHAT, CDR2 FNYEAQ, per germline (reference sequence). The CDR3 spans 14 residues. The ends were cut back, 10 bases at V and 6 bases at J, with 20 bases in the middle. CDR3 residues: CAKGSGPHGDTQYF. The CDR3 DNA follows: TGTGCCAAGGGGAGCGGGCCACACGGCGATACGCAGTATTTT.

J is TRBJ1-2 and V is TRBV29-1, with 7 nucleotides matching TRBD1. CDR3 length: 13 residues. In germline, CDR1 is SQVTM, CDR2 ANQGSEA. V trimming: 4 bases; J trimming: 7 bases; junction bases outside the gene matches: 9. CDR3 amino acids: CSVALDRSGGYTF. As DNA, the CDR3 is TGCAGCGTTGCATTGGACAGGTCCGGTGGCTACACCTTC. Together with reference TRBV29-1 and TRBJ1-2, the CDR3 gives the full variable domain: SAVISQKPSRDICQRGTSLTIQCQVDSQVTMMFWYRQQPGQSLTLIATANQGSEATYESGFVIDKFPISRPNLTFSTLTVSNMSPEDSSIYLCSVALDRSGGYTFGSGTRLTVV.

This clone has only a few counts. The chain uses TRBV25-1 and TRBJ2-7, with D unresolved. The CDR3 is made up of 12 amino acids. The germline V gene has CDR1 MGHDK and CDR2 SYGVNS. V shed 3 bases and J shed 2 bases, with 5 bases lying between them. DNA of the CDR3: TGTGCCAGCAGTGACCCCACCTACGAGCAGTACTTC. It translates to CASSDPTYEQYF.